Presented here are 18 T cell receptor beta chains from one specimen sequenced in a study of technical replicates of blood from a few donors. The assay was immunoSEQ multiplex PCR, and TCRdb's table has in-frame clones only and misses some. The table lists more than 65,000 clones, roughly 95% of them singletons. Sequences were obtained from T cells isolated from PBMCs. These receptors originate from a human donor in good health.

The rearrangement uses TRBV2 and TRBJ1-2; 7 positions match TRBD1. Germline V gene lookup returns CDR1 SNHLY and CDR2 FYNNEI. The CDR3 has 13 amino acids. Trimming at V came to 7 bases and at J to 8 bases, leaving 10 bases not matched to a gene. The CDR3 DNA reads as TGTGCCAGCATATTACAGGGGAAAGGGGGCTACACCTTC. It yields the protein CASILQGKGGYTF.

The chain carries TRBV6-5 and TRBJ2-5; D gene unclear. Between the trimmed V and J ends, which lost 10 bases and 3 bases, there was a span of 9 bases. The CDR3 totals 11 residues. CDR1 and CDR2 (germline): MNHEY, SVGAGI. CDR3 in amino acids: CAIRSEETQYF. The DNA for the CDR3 is TGTGCCATTAGGAGCGAAGAGACCCAGTACTTC.

The chain couples TRBV4-1 to TRBJ2-2; 8 bases match TRBD1. V lost 7 bases to trimming and J lost 2 bases; unmatched junction nucleotides: 3. The CDR3 length is 14 residues. Per the germline V gene, CDR1 is MGHRA and CDR2 is YSYEKL. CDR3: CASMDRVNTGELFF. CDR3 DNA: TGCGCCAGCATGGACAGGGTAAACACCGGGGAGCTGTTTTTT.

The chain joins TRBV6-1 to TRBJ2-1; 7 bases map to TRBD2. Germline V CDR1 and CDR2: MNHNS, SASEGT. CDR3 length equals 14 residues. Unmatched junction bases numbered 5, after V lost 5 bases and J lost 4 bases. CDR3 bases: TGTGCCAGCAGTCCTCGGACTAGTTACAATGAGCAGTTCTTC. This encodes CASSPRTSYNEQFF.

The chain combines TRBV5-6 with TRBJ1-5; TRBD1 agrees at 7 bases. The V segment lost 0 bases and the J segment 1 base; nucleotides outside the gene matches: 4. Germline V gene lookup returns CDR1 SGHDT and CDR2 YYEEEE. This CDR3 is 16 amino acids long. Written as DNA, the CDR3 is TGTGCCAGCAGCTTGGGGACAGGATTGAGCAATCAGCCCCAGCATTTT. This gives the protein CASSLGTGLSNQPQHF. Filled out from reference TRBV5-6 and TRBJ1-5, the complete variable domain reads DAGVTQSPTHLIKTRGQQVTLRCSPKSGHDTVSWYQQALGQGPQFIFQYYEEEERQRGNFPDRFSGHQFPNYSSELNVNALLLGDSALYLCASSLGTGLSNQPQHFGDGTRLSIL.

The chain employs TRBV7-9 and TRBJ1-2; TRBD1 is a possible D gene (5 bases). The CDR3 spans 16 residues. V lost 2 bases, J lost 3 bases, and 16 bases lay in between. Germline V gene data show CDR1 as SEHNR and CDR2 as FQNEAQ (reference sequence). CDR3 sequence: CASSLQRGGTYYGYTF. CDR3 bases: TGTGCCAGCAGCTTACAACGTGGCGGGACTTACTATGGCTACACCTTC.

V gene TRBV28 combines with J gene TRBJ1-4; 7 nucleotides align to TRBD1. The junction had 7 bases not matched to a gene; V was cut back by 8 bases and J by 7 bases. The germline V gene encodes CDR1 MDHEN and CDR2 SYDVKM. This CDR3 is built from 13 residues. The CDR3 DNA reads TGTGCCAGCTCCGGACAGGATTTTGAAAAACTGTTTTTT. This gives the protein CASSGQDFEKLFF. The full variable domain, with the rest looked up from reference TRBV28 and TRBJ1-4, is DVKVTQSSRYLVKRTGEKVFLECVQDMDHENMFWYRQDPGLGLRLIYFSYDVKMKEKGDIPEGYSVSREKKERFSLILESASTNQTSMYLCASSGQDFEKLFFGSGTQLSVL.

V gene TRBV28 combines with J gene TRBJ2-3, with D possibly matching TRBD2 (5 bases). This CDR3 is built from 15 residues. V dropped 3 bases and J dropped 1 base, with 11 bases sitting between them. CDR1 is MDHEN and CDR2 is SYDVKM in the germline V gene. In DNA, the CDR3 is TGTGCCAGCAGTTTGGGAGCAGGTGGCACAGATACGCAGTATTTT. This translates into CASSLGAGGTDTQYF.

The V and J genes are TRBV4-2 and TRBJ2-2; D is perhaps TRBD1 (5 bases). V was shortened by 7 bases and J by 6 bases, with 9 bases between the two germline ends. CDR3 length: 12 residues. Germline V lookup: CDR1 LGHNA, CDR2 YNFKEQ. CDR3 bases: TGTGCCAGCAAAAGGGGCGCCGGGGAGCTGTTTTTT. Translated: CASKRGAGELFF.

The chain has TRBV6-1 and TRBJ2-7, with D maybe TRBD1 (5 bases). Germline V lookup: CDR1 MNHNS, CDR2 SASEGT. The CDR3 totals 14 residues. Between the trimmed V and J ends, which lost 0 bases and 3 bases, there was a span of 9 bases. Here the CDR3 DNA reads TGTGCCAGCAGTGAAGCGGGCCAGGGCTACGAGCAGTACTTC. Amino acids: CASSEAGQGYEQYF.

This chain uses TRBV5-1 with TRBJ2-3, with 11 positions matching TRBD2. This CDR3 comprises 16 residues. Germline V gives CDR1 SGHRS, CDR2 YFSETQ. Trimming at V came to 4 bases and at J to 1 base, leaving 5 bases not matched to a gene. DNA of the CDR3: TGCGCCAGCAGCGTAGGGACTAGCGGCCGCACAGATACGCAGTATTTT. Residues: CASSVGTSGRTDTQYF.

V gene TRBV6-5 combines with J gene TRBJ2-7, with TRBD1 matching over 12 bases. Germline lookup yields CDR1 MNHEY and CDR2 SVGAGI. V dropped 8 bases and J dropped 7; count of bases not matched to a gene: 6. The CDR3 loop spans 13 amino acids. The DNA of the CDR3 is TGTGCCAGCTCGGGACAGGGGGCGGGGGAGCAGTACTTC. Translated: CASSGQGAGEQYF.

The chain recombines TRBV28 with TRBJ2-7, with 7 bases fitting TRBD1. The CDR3 spans 16 residues. The V gene end was trimmed by 6 bases and the J gene end by 6 bases; junction bases not matched to a gene: 17. Germline lookup yields CDR1 MDHEN and CDR2 SYDVKM. The CDR3 spells CASSHPGTQGIFEQYF. In DNA form, the CDR3 reads TGTGCCAGCAGCCACCCAGGGACACAGGGGATCTTCGAGCAGTACTTC. The complete variable domain, with remaining parts taken from reference TRBV28 and TRBJ2-7, reads DVKVTQSSRYLVKRTGEKVFLECVQDMDHENMFWYRQDPGLGLRLIYFSYDVKMKEKGDIPEGYSVSREKKERFSLILESASTNQTSMYLCASSHPGTQGIFEQYFGPGTRLTVT.

V usage is TRBV12-5 and J usage is TRBJ2-3, with 10 bases lining up with TRBD1. Trimming cost V 7 bases and J 1 base; bases outside gene matches: 11. The CDR3 is 17 amino acids. The germline V gene encodes CDR1 LGHNT and CDR2 FRNRAP. CDR3 DNA sequence: TGTGCTAGTGCCGCCGGGACAGGGGCTTCGGGCACAGATACGCAGTATTTT. Translation: CASAAGTGASGTDTQYF.

V is TRBV5-1 and J is TRBJ2-2; possibly TRBD2 for D (6 bases). The ends were cut back, 4 bases at V and 5 bases at J, with 18 bases in the middle. Germline CDR1 and CDR2: SGHRS and YFSETQ. This CDR3 has 16 amino acids. CDR3 region: CASSLGPGGRTGELFF. As DNA, the CDR3 is TGCGCCAGCAGCCTGGGGCCCGGGGGACGAACCGGGGAGCTGTTTTTT.

CDR3 coding DNA: TGCGCCAGCAGCCCAATACTAGCGGGATTCGCAGATACGCAGTATTTT. Its translation: CASSPILAGFADTQYF. The chain joins TRBV4-1 to TRBJ2-3; 10 bases agree with TRBD2. Trimming cost V 4 bases and J 4 bases; bases outside gene matches: 8. Germline V gives CDR1 MGHRA, CDR2 YSYEKL. There are 16 residues in the CDR3.

The V and J genes are TRBV28 and TRBJ1-1; TRBD1 is a possible D gene (6 bases). Trimming stripped 2 bases from V and 6 bases from J, with 13 bases between. CDR1 is MDHEN and CDR2 is SYDVKM in the germline V gene. This CDR3 contains 14 residues. In DNA form, the CDR3 reads TGTGCCAGCAGTTTAACAGGGAGTACCGCTGAAGCTTTCTTT. Translated, it gives CASSLTGSTAEAFF.

The rearrangement links TRBV28 to TRBJ2-7, with TRBD1 matching over 7 bases. CDR1 and CDR2 (germline): MDHEN, SYDVKM. Unmatched junction bases numbered 5, after V lost 6 bases and J lost 3 bases. The CDR3 contains 13 residues. CDR3 in DNA: TGTGCCAGCAGACAGACAGGGAGCTACGAGCAGTACTTC. This encodes CASRQTGSYEQYF.